The clone carrying this TCR beta chain was seen only a few times. The sample is drawn from a study of blood T cell repertoires in COVID-19. V lost 5 bases and J lost 14, with 18 bases in between. The V gene's germline CDR1 is LGHDT and CDR2 YNNKEL (reference sequence). This CDR3 is built from 13 residues. Enrolled through a virtual design, the participants were between 18 and 89 years of age and came from fewer than 30 US areas. Method: immunoSEQ multiplex PCR; TCRdb's copy keeps in-frame clones and lacks some. The data contain 150,000 to 200,000 clones, more than 70% of them seen just once; the ten biggest clones take up approximately 6%.

The sequence was obtained from a man between 35 and 55 years old who had recovered from COVID-19. The specimen sequenced was PBMCs or T cells enriched from blood (not recorded which). V usage is TRBV3-1 (or the pseudogene TRBV3-2) and J usage is TRBJ1-4; D is perhaps TRBD1 (5 bases). The DNA of the CDR3 is TGTGCCAGCAGCTATTATGAGCAGGGCGAGCTGTTTTTT. Translation gives CASSYYEQGELFF.